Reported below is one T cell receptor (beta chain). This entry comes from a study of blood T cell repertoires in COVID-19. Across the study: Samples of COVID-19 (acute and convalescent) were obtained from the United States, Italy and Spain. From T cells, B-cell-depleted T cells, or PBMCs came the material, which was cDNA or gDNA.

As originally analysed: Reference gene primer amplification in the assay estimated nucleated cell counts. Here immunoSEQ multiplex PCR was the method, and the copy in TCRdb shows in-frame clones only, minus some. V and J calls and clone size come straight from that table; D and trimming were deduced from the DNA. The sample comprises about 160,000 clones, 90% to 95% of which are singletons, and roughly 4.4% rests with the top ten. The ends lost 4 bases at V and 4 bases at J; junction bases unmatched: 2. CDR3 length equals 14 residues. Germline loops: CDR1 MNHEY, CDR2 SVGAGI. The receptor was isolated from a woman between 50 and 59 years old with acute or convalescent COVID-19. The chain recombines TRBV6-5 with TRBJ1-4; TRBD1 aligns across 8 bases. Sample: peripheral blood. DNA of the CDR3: TGTGCCAGCAGTTCGGGACAGGTTAATGAAAAACTGTTTTTT. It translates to CASSSGQVNEKLFF.